This T cell receptor (beta chain) was sequenced in a study of OX40 agonist ivuxolimab in advanced cancers. The CDR3 loop spans 14 amino acids. In germline, CDR1 is LNHDA, CDR2 SQIVND (reference sequence). After removal of 4 bases from V and 5 bases from J, the junction contained 6 bases not matched to a gene. This table comes from immunoSEQ multiplex PCR, and its TCRdb copy is limited to in-frame clones, with some not included. The top ten hold around 2.5% of the sample, which has about 93,000 clones, roughly 92% seen once. The clonotype comes from an adult with an advanced solid tumor such as melanoma, head and neck, liver or kidney cancer. The material sequenced was CD4+ or CD8+ T cells sorted from blood, taken in a trial of the OX40 agonist ivuxolimab. The J gene is TRBJ2-5, the V gene TRBV19; 8 bases fit TRBD2. CDR3 bases: TGTGCCAGTAGTAGAACGGGAGGGGATGAGACCCAGTACTTC. Amino acid sequence: CASSRTGGDETQYF.